Listed below are T cell receptor beta chains from one sample, sequenced in a study of T cells after yellow fever vaccination. TCRdb re-derived calls from the 5' RACE reads in MiXCR, one entry per CDR3 protein. The sample includes more than 300,000 distinct CDR3 sequences, 4% to 5.5% of them seen just once. The specimen comprised PBMCs, sampled 15 days after the yellow fever booster vaccination. These receptors originate from a man between 18 and 35 years old who received the YFV17D yellow fever vaccine. Both conserved end residues are part of each CDR3. A D gene is named only where the DNA matches it firmly. Some rows have no size entry. The others give once, few or many, or a class for an expanded clone.

TRBV6-2/TRBV6-3	TRBJ1-1	few	TRBD1	TGTGCCAGCGACAGGGAGGAAGGGACTGAAGCTTTCTTT	CASDREEGTEAFF
TRBV4-3	TRBJ1-1	-	-	TGCGCCAGCAGCCAAGATAAGGTTTGGTTTTCGCTTCCCACGGACACTGAAGCTTTCTTT	CASSQDKVWFSLPTDTEAFF
TRBV12-3/TRBV12-4	TRBJ2-7	many	-	TGTGCCAGCAGTCGGACAGCCAGCTCCTACGAGCAGTACTTC	CASSRTASSYEQYF
TRBV5-6	TRBJ2-3	-	-	TGTGCCAGCAGCTTCTGGCCCCGCACAGATACGCAGTATTTT	CASSFWPRTDTQYF
TRBV13	TRBJ2-1	-	-	TGTGCCAGCAGCCAACGGCCGTGGGAGCGGACAAACAATGAGCAGTTCTTC	CASSQRPWERTNNEQFF
TRBV18	TRBJ2-2	many	-	TGTGCCAGCTCAGAAACCGGGGAGCTGTTTTTT	CASSETGELFF
TRBV7-3	TRBJ2-3	many	TRBD2	TGTGCCAGCAGCCCCCGAACTAGCGGGGGGGCGGATACGCAGTATTTT	CASSPRTSGGADTQYF
TRBV4-1	TRBJ1-2	-	TRBD1	TGCGCCAGCAGCCAAGAGCAGGGGGCGAGGTATGGCTACACCTTC	CASSQEQGARYGYTF
TRBV4-3	TRBJ2-6	few	TRBD2	TGCGCCAGCAGCCAAGTAGCGGGGGGGTCTGGGGCCAACGTCCTGACTTTC	CASSQVAGGSGANVLTF
TRBV5-1	TRBJ2-7	few	-	TGCGCCAGCAGCCCCAGGGCGCAGGGAGCCTACGAGCAGTACTTC	CASSPRAQGAYEQYF
TRBV6-2/TRBV6-3	TRBJ2-1	many	TRBD2	TGTGCCAGCAGCCCTCGCCTCCTAGCGGGGTCCCACAATGAGCAGTTCTTC	CASSPRLLAGSHNEQFF
TRBV5-1	TRBJ1-2	many	TRBD1	TGCGCCAGCAGCTTGCTGCTGGGACAGGGAGATGGCTACACCTTC	CASSLLLGQGDGYTF
TRBV4-3	TRBJ1-2	few	TRBD1	TGCGCCAGCAAGGGACAGGATAACTATGGCTACACCTTC	CASKGQDNYGYTF
TRBV1	TRBJ1-5	-	-	TGCACCAGCAGCCAAGATCTGGCTGAGGCTAGCAATCAGCCCCAGCATTTT	CTSSQDLAEASNQPQHF
TRBV20-1	TRBJ1-1	-	TRBD1	TGCAGTGCTTGGACAGGGGGGTCGGGCACTGAAGCTTTCTTT	CSAWTGGSGTEAFF
TRBV18	TRBJ2-6	few	TRBD1	TGTGCCAGCTCGGCCGGGACAGGGGGAGCTGGGGCCAACGTCCTGACTTTC	CASSAGTGGAGANVLTF
TRBV6-5	TRBJ2-1	few	TRBD1	TGTGCCAGCAGACTGACAGGGGACCCCTCCTACAATGAGCAGTTCTTC	CASRLTGDPSYNEQFF
TRBV6-5	TRBJ2-3	many	TRBD2	TGTGCCAGCAGTTACGGAGCGGGGGGGACCACAGATACGCAGTATTTT	CASSYGAGGTTDTQYF
TRBV1	TRBJ2-2	many	-	TGCACCAGCAGCCAAGAACGGCAGGGCACCGGGGAGCTGTTTTTT	CTSSQERQGTGELFF
TRBV11-2	TRBJ1-1	-	-	TGTGCCAGCAGCCCACTCCCCCGGAACACTGAAGCTTTCTTT	CASSPLPRNTEAFF
TRBV28	TRBJ1-2	-	-	TGTGCCAGCACCTACTTGGACCGACAGCTGAACTATGGCTACACCTTC	CASTYLDRQLNYGYTF
TRBV10-2	TRBJ1-5	few	-	TGCGCCAGCAGTGAGACGGGGAAGCCTCAGCCCCAGCATTTT	CASSETGKPQPQHF
TRBV18	TRBJ1-2	many	-	TGTGCCAGCACCGAGAGACTGGCAGAGGGCTACACCTTC	CASTERLAEGYTF